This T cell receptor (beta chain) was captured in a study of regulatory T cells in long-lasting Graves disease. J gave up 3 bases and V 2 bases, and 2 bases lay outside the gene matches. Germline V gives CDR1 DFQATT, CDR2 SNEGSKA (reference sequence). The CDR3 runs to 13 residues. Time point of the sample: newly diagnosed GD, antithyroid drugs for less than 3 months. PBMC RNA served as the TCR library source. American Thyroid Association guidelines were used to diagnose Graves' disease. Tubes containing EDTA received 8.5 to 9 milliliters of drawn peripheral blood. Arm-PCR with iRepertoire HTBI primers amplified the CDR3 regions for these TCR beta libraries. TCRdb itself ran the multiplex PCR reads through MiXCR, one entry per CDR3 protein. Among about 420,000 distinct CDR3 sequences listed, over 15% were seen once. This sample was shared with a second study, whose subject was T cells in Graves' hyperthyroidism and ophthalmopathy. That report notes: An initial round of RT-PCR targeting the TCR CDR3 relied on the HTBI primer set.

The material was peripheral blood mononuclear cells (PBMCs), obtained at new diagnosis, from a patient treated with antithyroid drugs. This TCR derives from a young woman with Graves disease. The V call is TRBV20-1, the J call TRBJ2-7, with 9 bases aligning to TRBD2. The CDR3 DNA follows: TGCAGTGCTAGACTAGCGGGAAACTACGAGCAGTACTTC. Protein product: CSARLAGNYEQYF.